This is a list of T cell receptor beta chains from one sample in a study of cytotoxic CD8 clonotypes in ibrutinib-treated CLL. Only in-frame clones appear in the TCRdb table, and some are missing; sequencing was by immunoSEQ multiplex PCR. The sample has 200,000 or so clones; over 65% are singletons. This specimen was PBMCs, taken after 12 months of ibrutinib treatment. These receptor sequences come from a human donor with chronic lymphocytic leukemia. Each CDR3 is given with its conserved first and last residue. D genes are given only for firm matches. Not every row has a clone size; where given, it reads once, few, many or a size class.

clone size	D gene	V gene	J gene	CDR3 DNA	CDR3 protein
NA	NA	TRBV7-2	TRBJ1-3	TGTGCCAGCAGCCCGCAGGTGGCCGGAGGAAACACCATATATTTT	CASSPQVAGGNTIYF
NA	NA	TRBV29-1	TRBJ2-5	TGCAGCGTTGATAGTAAGGGACCTGGGAAGACCCAGTACTTC	CSVDSKGPGKTQYF
NA	NA	TRBV28	TRBJ2-1	TGTGCCAGCGATGGGGTCGCTAATGAGCAGTTCTTC	CASDGVANEQFF
NA	NA	TRBV27	TRBJ1-2	TGTGCCAGCAGTTTCTGGGGAGCGCAGGGATTGGACTATGGCTACACCTTC	CASSFWGAQGLDYGYTF
few	NA	TRBV7-2	TRBJ1-4	TGTGCCAGCAGCTTAGCTGGGCAGTTCAATGAAAAACTGTTTTTT	CASSLAGQFNEKLFF
NA	NA	TRBV5-1	TRBJ1-1	TGCGCCAGCAGCTTGGAGTACGGCAAACCCACTCGGGGCACTGAAGCTTTCTTT	CASSLEYGKPTRGTEAFF
NA	NA	TRBV6-5	TRBJ1-4	TGTGCCAGCAGTTATTCCCTAGGGGCAACTAATGAAAAACTGTTTTTT	CASSYSLGATNEKLFF
once	NA	TRBV19	TRBJ2-7	TGTGCCAGTAGTAGGCGCGGAGGCTACGAGCAGTACTTC	CASSRRGGYEQYF
NA	TRBD2	TRBV2	TRBJ2-1	TGTGCCAGCAAAGCGGGAGGGTACAATGAGCAGTTCTTC	CASKAGGYNEQFF
few	NA	TRBV5-1	TRBJ1-2	TGCGCCAGCAGCCACACCTCGGACAGCATCTATGGCTACACCTTC	CASSHTSDSIYGYTF
NA	TRBD2	TRBV4-1	TRBJ2-5	TGCGCCAGCAGCCGAGGGACTAGCGGGGAAGAGACCCAGTACTTC	CASSRGTSGEETQYF